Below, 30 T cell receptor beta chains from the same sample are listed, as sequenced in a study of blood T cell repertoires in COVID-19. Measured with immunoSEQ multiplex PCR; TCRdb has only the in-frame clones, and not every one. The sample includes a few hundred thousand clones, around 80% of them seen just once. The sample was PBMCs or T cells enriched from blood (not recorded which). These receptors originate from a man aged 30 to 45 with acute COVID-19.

CDR3: CASSLPGTSNYGYTF. The CDR3 DNA is TGCGCCAGCAGTCTACCTGGCACATCTAACTATGGCTACACCTTC. The chain employs TRBV23-1 and TRBJ1-2; no definite D call. TRBV23-1 is designated an ORF whose function remains uncertain. Trimming stripped 4 bases from V and 0 bases from J, with 12 bases between. The CDR3 has 15 amino acids.

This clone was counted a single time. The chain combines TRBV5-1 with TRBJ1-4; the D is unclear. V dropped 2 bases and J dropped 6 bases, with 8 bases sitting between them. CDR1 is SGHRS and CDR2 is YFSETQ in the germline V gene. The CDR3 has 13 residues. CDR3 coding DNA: TGCGCCAGCAGCTTCACCGGTGATGAAAAACTGTTTTTT. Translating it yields CASSFTGDEKLFF.

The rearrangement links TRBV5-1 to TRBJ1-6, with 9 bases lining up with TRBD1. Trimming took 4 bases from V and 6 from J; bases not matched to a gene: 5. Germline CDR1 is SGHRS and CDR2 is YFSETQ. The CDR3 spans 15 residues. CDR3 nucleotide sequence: TGCGCCAGCAGCCCCGACAGGGGGAGTAATTCACCCCTCCACTTT. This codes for CASSPDRGSNSPLHF.

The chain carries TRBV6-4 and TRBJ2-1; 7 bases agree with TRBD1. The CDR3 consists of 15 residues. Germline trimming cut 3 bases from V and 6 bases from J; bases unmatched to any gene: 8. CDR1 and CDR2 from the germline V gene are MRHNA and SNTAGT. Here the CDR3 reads CASSEEGGESNEQFF. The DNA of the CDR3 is TGTGCCAGCAGTGAAGAAGGGGGCGAGTCCAATGAGCAGTTCTTC.

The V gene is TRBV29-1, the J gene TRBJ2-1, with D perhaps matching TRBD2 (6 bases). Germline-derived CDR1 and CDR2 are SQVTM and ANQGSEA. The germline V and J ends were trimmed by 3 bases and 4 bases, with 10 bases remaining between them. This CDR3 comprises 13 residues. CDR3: CSVDRSGYNEQFF. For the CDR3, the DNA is TGCAGCGTTGACAGAAGCGGGTACAATGAGCAGTTCTTC.

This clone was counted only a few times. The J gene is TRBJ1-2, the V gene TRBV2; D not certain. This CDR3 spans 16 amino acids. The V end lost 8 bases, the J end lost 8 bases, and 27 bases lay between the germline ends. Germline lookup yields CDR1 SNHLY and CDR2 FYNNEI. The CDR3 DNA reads TGTGCCAGCTATCGGTTGGACGGAGGACGATCTCAGGGCTACACCTTC. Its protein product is CASYRLDGGRSQGYTF.

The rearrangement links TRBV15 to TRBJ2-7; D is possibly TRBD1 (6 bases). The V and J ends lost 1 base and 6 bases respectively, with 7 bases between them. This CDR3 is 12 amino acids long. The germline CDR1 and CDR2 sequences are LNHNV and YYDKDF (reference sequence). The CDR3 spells CATSRVGAEQYV. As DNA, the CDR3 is TGTGCCACCAGCAGAGTGGGGGCCGAGCAGTACGTC.

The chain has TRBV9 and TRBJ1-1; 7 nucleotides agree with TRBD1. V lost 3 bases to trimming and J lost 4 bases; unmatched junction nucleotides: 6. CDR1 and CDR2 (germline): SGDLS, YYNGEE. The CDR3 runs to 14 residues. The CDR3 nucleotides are TGTGCCAGCAGCGACCTACAGGGGAGCACTGAAGCTTTCTTT. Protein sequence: CASSDLQGSTEAFF.

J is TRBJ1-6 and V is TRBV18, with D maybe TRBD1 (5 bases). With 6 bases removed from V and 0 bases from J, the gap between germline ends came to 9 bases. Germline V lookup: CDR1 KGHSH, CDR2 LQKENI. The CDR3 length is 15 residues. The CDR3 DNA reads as TGTGCCAGCTCGTCAACAGGCTCCTATAATTCACCCCTCCACTTT. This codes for CASSSTGSYNSPLHF.

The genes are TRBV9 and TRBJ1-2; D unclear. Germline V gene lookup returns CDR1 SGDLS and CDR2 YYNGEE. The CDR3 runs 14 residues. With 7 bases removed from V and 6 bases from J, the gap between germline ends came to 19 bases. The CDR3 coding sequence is TGTGCCAGCGGCCACGCCTCGGGATACAATGGCTACACCTTC. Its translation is CASGHASGYNGYTF. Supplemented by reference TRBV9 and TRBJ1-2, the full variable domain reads DSGVTQTPKHLITATGQRVTLRCSPRSGDLSVYWYQQSLDQGLQFLIQYYNGEERAKGNILERFSAQQFPDLHSELNLSSLELGDSALYFCASGHASGYNGYTFGSGTRLTVV.

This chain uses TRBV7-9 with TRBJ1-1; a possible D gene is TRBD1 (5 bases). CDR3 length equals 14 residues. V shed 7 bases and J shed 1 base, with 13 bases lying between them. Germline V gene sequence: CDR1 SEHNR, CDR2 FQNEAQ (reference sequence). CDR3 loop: CASTLGTSNTEAFF. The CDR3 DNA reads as TGTGCCAGCACCCTAGGGACTTCGAACACTGAAGCTTTCTTT. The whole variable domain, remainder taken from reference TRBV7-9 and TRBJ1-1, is DTGVSQNPRHKITKRGQNVTFRCDPISEHNRLYWYRQTLGQGPEFLTYFQNEAQLEKSRLLSDRFSAERPKGSFSTLEIQRTEQGDSAMYLCASTLGTSNTEAFFGQGTRLTVV.

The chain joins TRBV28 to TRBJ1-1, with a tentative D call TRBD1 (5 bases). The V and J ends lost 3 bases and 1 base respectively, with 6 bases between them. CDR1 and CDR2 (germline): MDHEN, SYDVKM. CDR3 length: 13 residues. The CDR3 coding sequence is TGTGCCAGCAGTTTGGGGGGGAACACTGAAGCTTTCTTT. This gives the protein CASSLGGNTEAFF.

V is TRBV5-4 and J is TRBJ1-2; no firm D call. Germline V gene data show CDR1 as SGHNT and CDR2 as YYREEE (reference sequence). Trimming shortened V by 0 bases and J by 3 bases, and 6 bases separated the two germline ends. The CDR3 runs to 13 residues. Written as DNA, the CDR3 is TGTGCCAGCAGCTTGGGTTCCGACTATGGCTACACCTTC. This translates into CASSLGSDYGYTF.

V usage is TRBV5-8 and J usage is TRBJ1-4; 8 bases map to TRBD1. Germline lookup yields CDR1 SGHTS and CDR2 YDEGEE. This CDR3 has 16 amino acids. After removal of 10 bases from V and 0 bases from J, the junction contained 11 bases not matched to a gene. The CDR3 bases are TGTGCCGTGGGGACAGGTTATTCGTCAACTAATGAAAAACTGTTTTTT. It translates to CAVGTGYSSTNEKLFF.

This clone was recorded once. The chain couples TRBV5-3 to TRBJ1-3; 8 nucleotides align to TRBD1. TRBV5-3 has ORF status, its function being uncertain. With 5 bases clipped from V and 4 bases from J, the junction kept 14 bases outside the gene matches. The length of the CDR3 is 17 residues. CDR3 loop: CARRRDRRRDRGNTIYF. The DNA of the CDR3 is TGTGCCAGAAGGCGGGACAGGCGCCGAGATCGCGGAAACACCATATATTTT.

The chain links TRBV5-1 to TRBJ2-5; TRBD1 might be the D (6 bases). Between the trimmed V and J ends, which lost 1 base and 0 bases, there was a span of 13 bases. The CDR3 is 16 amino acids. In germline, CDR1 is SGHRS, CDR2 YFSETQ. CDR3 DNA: TGCGCCAGCAGCTTGACTTCGGGGACAAACCAAGAGACCCAGTACTTC. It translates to CASSLTSGTNQETQYF.

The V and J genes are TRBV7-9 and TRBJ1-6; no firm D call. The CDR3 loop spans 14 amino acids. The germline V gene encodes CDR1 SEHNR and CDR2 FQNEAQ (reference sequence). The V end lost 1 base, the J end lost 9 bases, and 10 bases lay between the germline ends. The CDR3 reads CASSLGTPASPLHF. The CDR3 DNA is TGTGCCAGCAGCTTAGGGACTCCAGCTTCACCCCTCCACTTT.

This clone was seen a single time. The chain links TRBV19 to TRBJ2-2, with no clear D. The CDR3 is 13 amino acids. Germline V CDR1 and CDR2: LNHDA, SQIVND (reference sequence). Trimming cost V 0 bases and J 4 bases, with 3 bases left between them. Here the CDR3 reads CASSIDGTGELFF. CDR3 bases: TGTGCCAGTAGTATAGACGGCACCGGGGAGCTGTTTTTT.

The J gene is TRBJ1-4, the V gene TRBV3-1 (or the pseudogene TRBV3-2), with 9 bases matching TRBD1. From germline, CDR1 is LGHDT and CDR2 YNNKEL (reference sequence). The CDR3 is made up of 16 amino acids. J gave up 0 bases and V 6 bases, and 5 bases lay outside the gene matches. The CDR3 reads CASSRTGGATNEKLFF. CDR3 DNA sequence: TGTGCCAGCAGTCGAACAGGGGGCGCAACTAATGAAAAACTGTTTTTT.

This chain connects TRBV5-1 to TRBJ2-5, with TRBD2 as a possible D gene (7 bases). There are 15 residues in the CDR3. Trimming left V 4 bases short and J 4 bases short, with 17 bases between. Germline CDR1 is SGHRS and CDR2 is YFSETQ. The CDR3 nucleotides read TGCGCCAGCAGCCCCGGGGGCCGCGGGGGAGAGACCCAGTACTTC. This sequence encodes CASSPGGRGGETQYF.

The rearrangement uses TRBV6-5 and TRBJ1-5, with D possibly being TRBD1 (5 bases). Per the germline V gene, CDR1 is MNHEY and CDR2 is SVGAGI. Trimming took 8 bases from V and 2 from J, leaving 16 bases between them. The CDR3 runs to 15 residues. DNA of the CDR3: TGTGCCAGCGGGGGGGGGTTAAATGGCAATCAGCCCCAGCATTTT. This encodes CASGGGLNGNQPQHF.

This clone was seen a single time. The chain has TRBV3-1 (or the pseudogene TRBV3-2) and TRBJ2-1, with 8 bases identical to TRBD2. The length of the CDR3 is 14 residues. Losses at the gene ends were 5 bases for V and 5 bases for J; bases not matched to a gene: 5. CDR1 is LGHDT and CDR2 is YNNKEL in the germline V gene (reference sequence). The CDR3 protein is CASSFTAGDNEQFF. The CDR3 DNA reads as TGTGCCAGCAGCTTCACAGCGGGGGACAATGAGCAGTTCTTC.

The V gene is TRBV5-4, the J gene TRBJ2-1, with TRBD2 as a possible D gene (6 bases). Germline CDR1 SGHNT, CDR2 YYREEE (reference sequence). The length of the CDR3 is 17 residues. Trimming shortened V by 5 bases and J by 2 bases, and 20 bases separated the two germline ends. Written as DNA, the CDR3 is TGTGCCAGCAGTGGTAACCGGGACTTTACACCCTACAATGAGCAGTTCTTC. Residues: CASSGNRDFTPYNEQFF.

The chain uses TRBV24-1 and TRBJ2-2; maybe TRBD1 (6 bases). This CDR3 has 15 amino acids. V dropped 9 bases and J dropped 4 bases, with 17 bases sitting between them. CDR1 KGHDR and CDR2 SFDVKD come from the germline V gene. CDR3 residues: CATGPETGVTGELFF. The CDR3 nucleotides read TGTGCCACCGGACCCGAGACAGGAGTCACCGGGGAGCTGTTTTTT.

CDR3: CASSETTGLHGYTF. The CDR3 region has the DNA TGTGCCAGCAGCGAAACTACAGGGCTGCATGGCTACACCTTC. The chain combines TRBV7-2 with TRBJ1-2; D is possibly TRBD1 (6 bases). CDR1 and CDR2 (germline): SGHTA, FQGNSA. Trimming shortened V by 5 bases and J by 6 bases, and 16 bases separated the two germline ends. This CDR3 comprises 14 residues.

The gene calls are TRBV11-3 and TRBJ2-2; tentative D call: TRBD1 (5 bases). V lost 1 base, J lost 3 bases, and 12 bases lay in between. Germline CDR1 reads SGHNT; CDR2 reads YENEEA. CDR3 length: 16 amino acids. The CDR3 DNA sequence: TGTGCCAGCAGCTTAGTATCAGGGTCGGACACCGGGGAGCTGTTTTTT. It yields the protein CASSLVSGSDTGELFF.

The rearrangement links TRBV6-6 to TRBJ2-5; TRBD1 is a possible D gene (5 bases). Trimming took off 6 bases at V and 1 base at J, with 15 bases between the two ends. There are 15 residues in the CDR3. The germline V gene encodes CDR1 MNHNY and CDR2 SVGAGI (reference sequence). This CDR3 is CASRLDRALQETQYF. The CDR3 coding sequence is TGTGCCAGCAGACTTGACAGAGCTCTCCAAGAGACCCAGTACTTC.

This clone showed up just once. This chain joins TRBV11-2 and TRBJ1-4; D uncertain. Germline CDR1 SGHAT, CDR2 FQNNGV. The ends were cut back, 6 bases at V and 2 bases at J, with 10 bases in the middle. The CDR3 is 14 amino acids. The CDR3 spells CASRRGSTNEKLFF. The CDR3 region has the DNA TGTGCCAGCAGGAGAGGCAGCACTAATGAAAAACTGTTTTTT.

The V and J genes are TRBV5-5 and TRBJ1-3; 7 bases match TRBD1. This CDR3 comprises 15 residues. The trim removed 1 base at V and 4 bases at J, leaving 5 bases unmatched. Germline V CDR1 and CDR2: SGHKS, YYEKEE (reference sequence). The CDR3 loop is CASSLSGQLGNTIYF. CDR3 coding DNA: TGTGCCAGCAGCTTGTCGGGACAGTTGGGAAACACCATATATTTT.

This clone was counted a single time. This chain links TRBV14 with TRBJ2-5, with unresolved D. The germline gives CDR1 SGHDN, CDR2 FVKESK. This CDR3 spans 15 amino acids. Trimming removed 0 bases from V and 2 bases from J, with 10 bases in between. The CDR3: CASSQELVGQETQYF. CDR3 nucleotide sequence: TGTGCCAGCAGCCAAGAGCTAGTCGGTCAAGAGACCCAGTACTTC.